This T cell receptor beta chain derives from a study of blood T cell repertoires in COVID-19. Study-wide background: The study drew acute and convalescent COVID-19 samples from the United States, Italy and Spain. PBMCs, B-cell-depleted T cells, or T cells were the source of the cDNA or gDNA that made up the material.

Recovered participants had two consecutive negative NP/OP PCR tests, healthcare professional clearance, or symptom resolution. Original handling: Counts of nucleated cells, estimated from reference gene primer amplification, were obtained. Clones were sequenced by immunoSEQ multiplex PCR, and TCRdb holds only the in-frame ones, with some missing. V, J and clone size derive from that table, while D and trimming were established from the DNA sequence. The sample includes under 200,000 clones, 82% of them seen just once. This CDR3 spans 16 amino acids. Germline CDR1 is LNHDA and CDR2 is SQIVND (reference sequence). Trimming stripped 5 bases from V and 4 bases from J, with 20 bases between. This clone was detected only once.

The material sequenced was PBMCs or T cells enriched from blood (not recorded which). The TCR was taken from a man aged 50 or older who had recovered from COVID-19. V gene TRBV19 combines with J gene TRBJ1-1; D gene uncertain. This chain's CDR3 is CASSPSAHPNPTEAFF. DNA for the CDR3: TGTGCCAGTAGTCCGTCTGCACACCCGAATCCCACTGAAGCTTTCTTT.